Each of the 16 T cell receptor beta chains below was sequenced from the same sample in a study of T cell responses to AZD1222 COVID-19 vaccine listed by TCRdb under 2021. Libraries were constructed by the immunoSEQ multiplex PCR assay. In TCRdb, the immuneACCESS table is reduced to in-frame sequences with V and J assigned. These tables do not hold every clone; where another copy was compared, an unresolved V gene accounts for under half, and the others remain unexplained. The sample contains approximately 140,000 clones, roughly 90% of them found a single time. Together, the top ten hold just over 3% of the sample. What the time point label conveys for this sample: baseline before first vaccination. This specimen was peripheral blood, taken on day 0 of AZD1222 vaccination. The receptors come from an adult in good health.

The chain combines TRBV6-1 with TRBJ2-7, with 10 bases lining up with TRBD2. Germline trimming cut 3 bases from V and 1 base from J; bases unmatched to any gene: 6. This CDR3 comprises 16 residues. From germline, CDR1 is MNHNS and CDR2 SASEGT. CDR3 residues: CASSEGSGRGSYEQYF. CDR3 bases: TGTGCCAGCAGTGAGGGGAGCGGGAGGGGATCCTACGAGCAGTACTTC.

CDR3 nucleotide sequence: TGTGCCAGCAGCTTAGACTATAGCGGAGAGCAGTACTTC. Its translation is CASSLDYSGEQYF. V usage is TRBV7-9 and J usage is TRBJ2-7, with D possibly TRBD2 on 6 matching bases. Germline V gene sequence: CDR1 SEHNR, CDR2 FQNEAQ (reference sequence). The ends were cut back, 1 base at V and 7 bases at J, with 11 bases in the middle. The CDR3 loop spans 13 amino acids.

This sequence joins TRBV4-1 and TRBJ1-4, with D possibly matching TRBD1 (5 bases). Deletions cut 1 base from V and 8 bases from J, with 11 bases between. CDR1 and CDR2 (germline): MGHRA, YSYEKL. This CDR3 spans 14 amino acids. The CDR3 nucleotides read TGCGCCAGCAGCCAAGTCCAGGGTAGGGAAAAACTGTTTTTT. Translation: CASSQVQGREKLFF.

The chain uses TRBV7-2 and TRBJ1-5; 7 bases fit TRBD1. Germline CDR1 and CDR2: SGHTA and FQGNSA. Unmatched junction bases numbered 8, after V lost 5 bases and J lost 4 bases. This CDR3 region has 15 residues. CDR3 nucleotide sequence: TGTGCCAGCAGCCAGGGGGGGGAATTAAATCAGCCCCAGCATTTT. This gives the protein CASSQGGELNQPQHF. Full variable domain (remainder filled in from reference TRBV7-2 and TRBJ1-5): GAGVSQSPSNKVTEKGKDVELRCDPISGHTALYWYRQSLGQGLEFLIYFQGNSAPDKSGLPSDRFSAERTGGSVSTLTIQRTQQEDSAVYLCASSQGGELNQPQHFGDGTRLSIL.

The chain combines TRBV3-1 (or the pseudogene TRBV3-2) with TRBJ1-2, with 8 nucleotides matching TRBD1. This CDR3 contains 16 residues. Per germline, CDR1 LGHDT and CDR2 YNNKEL (reference sequence). J was trimmed by 6 bases and V by 2 bases; bases with no gene match: 11. The CDR3 nucleotides are TGTGCCAGCAGCCAACCCCCCCCAGGGGGCACGAATGGCTACACCTTC. Translated: CASSQPPPGGTNGYTF.

The chain links TRBV13 to TRBJ2-7; 10 positions match TRBD2. The CDR3 sequence is 15 residues long. With 3 bases clipped from V and 5 bases from J, the junction kept 7 bases outside the gene matches. Looked up from germline, CDR1 is PRHDT and CDR2 is FYEKMQ (reference sequence). This CDR3 reads CASSFRAGGPDEQYF. CDR3 nucleotide sequence: TGTGCCAGCAGCTTTAGAGCGGGAGGGCCGGACGAGCAGTACTTC. Full variable domain (rest looked up from reference TRBV13 and TRBJ2-7): AAGVIQSPRHLIKEKRETATLKCYPIPRHDTVYWYQQGPGQDPQFLISFYEKMQSDKGSIPDRFSAQQFSDYHSELNMSSLELGDSALYFCASSFRAGGPDEQYFGPGTRLTVT.

This chain joins TRBV7-9 and TRBJ1-1; D gene ambiguous. V lost 4 bases, J lost 1 base, and 10 bases lay in between. This CDR3 spans 14 amino acids. CDR1 is SEHNR and CDR2 is FQNEAQ in the germline V gene (reference sequence). The CDR3 loop is CASSSRAGNTEAFF. CDR3 in DNA: TGTGCCAGCAGCTCACGGGCCGGGAACACTGAAGCTTTCTTT.

The chain recombines TRBV27 with TRBJ2-5, with 7 bases that match TRBD1. The CDR3 spans 17 residues. V shed 4 bases, J shed 2 bases, and the junction held 13 bases outside the gene matches. Germline loops: CDR1 MNHEY, CDR2 SMNVEV (reference sequence). CDR3 region: CASSSLTVRGIQETQYF. In DNA form, the CDR3 reads TGTGCCAGCAGTTCCCTTACCGTCAGGGGGATTCAAGAGACCCAGTACTTC.

V and J are TRBV10-3 and TRBJ2-7, with TRBD1 matching 9 bases. CDR3 length: 16 amino acids. In germline, CDR1 is ENHRY, CDR2 SYGVKD. Trimming removed 4 bases from V and 3 bases from J; junction bases left unmatched: 10. The CDR3 nucleotides are TGTGCCATCAGTGGGGAGGGGACAGGGTCCCTCTACGAGCAGTACTTC. It translates to CAISGEGTGSLYEQYF.

CDR3 DNA: TGTGCCAGCAGGAACCTGGGGACGGGGAACACTGAAGCTTTCTTT. Encoded protein: CASRNLGTGNTEAFF. V is TRBV6-5 and J is TRBJ1-1, with D perhaps matching TRBD1 (5 bases). Germline V gene lookup returns CDR1 MNHEY and CDR2 SVGAGI. The CDR3 is 15 amino acids. Trimming shortened V by 6 bases and J by 1 base, and 15 bases separated the two germline ends.

V is TRBV10-2 and J is TRBJ2-4; D perhaps matches TRBD1 (5 bases). V lost 2 bases and J lost 2, with 13 bases in between. Germline V lookup: CDR1 WSHSY, CDR2 SAAADI. This CDR3 has 16 residues. For the CDR3, the DNA is TGCGCCAGCAGTGAGCGGCAGGGAACTTCCAAAAACATTCAGTACTTC. Protein sequence: CASSERQGTSKNIQYF.

The chain employs TRBV7-9 and TRBJ2-7, with 8 positions matching TRBD2. CDR3 size: 15 residues. V trimming: 5 bases; J trimming: 2 bases; junction bases outside the gene matches: 8. CDR1 SEHNR and CDR2 FQNEAQ come from the germline V gene (reference sequence). CDR3 region: CASSSERESPYEQYF. CDR3 DNA: TGTGCCAGCAGCAGCGAGCGGGAGTCTCCCTACGAGCAGTACTTC.

The chain has TRBV7-3 and TRBJ1-1, with D possibly being TRBD1 (5 bases). The V end lost 4 bases, the J end lost 1 base, and 10 bases lay between the germline ends. The CDR3 has 14 residues. CDR1 and CDR2 (germline): SGHTA, FQGTGA. CDR3 DNA: TGTGCCAGCAGCTCAACGGGGGGGAACACTGAAGCTTTCTTT. This gives the protein CASSSTGGNTEAFF. Combining the CDR3 with reference TRBV7-3 and TRBJ1-1 gives the whole variable domain GAGVSQTPSNKVTEKGKYVELRCDPISGHTALYWYRQSLGQGPEFLIYFQGTGAADDSGLPNDRFFAVRPEGSVSTLKIQRTERGDSAVYLCASSSTGGNTEAFFGQGTRLTVV.

The chain recombines TRBV7-7 with TRBJ2-7, with 7 bases lining up with TRBD2. Germline CDR1 is SSHAT and CDR2 is FNYEAQ (reference sequence). The CDR3 contains 15 residues. V shed 2 bases and J 1 base; nucleotides not matched to a gene: 5. The CDR3: CASSLSPAGSYEQYF. CDR3 nucleotides: TGTGCCAGCAGCTTATCCCCAGCGGGGTCCTACGAGCAGTACTTC. Supplemented by reference TRBV7-7 and TRBJ2-7, the full variable domain reads GAGVSQSPRYKVTKRGQDVTLRCDPISSHATLYWYQQALGQGPEFLTYFNYEAQPDKSGLPSDRFSAERPEGSISTLTIQRTEQRDSAMYRCASSLSPAGSYEQYFGPGTRLTVT.

CDR3: CAIGGNNEQFF. The CDR3 coding sequence is TGTGCCATCGGGGGGAACAATGAGCAGTTCTTC. The J gene is TRBJ2-1, the V gene TRBV10-3, with D possibly TRBD2 on 6 matching bases. Germline V gene sequence: CDR1 ENHRY, CDR2 SYGVKD. V was cut by 8 bases and J by 5 bases, with 7 bases left in between. This CDR3 has 11 residues.

V and J are TRBV3-1 (or the pseudogene TRBV3-2) and TRBJ1-1; TRBD1 aligns across 7 bases. This CDR3 has 16 amino acids. The ends lost 6 bases at V and 0 bases at J; junction bases unmatched: 10. Germline CDR1 LGHDT, CDR2 YNNKEL (reference sequence). The CDR3 DNA is TGTGCCAGCAGTCGAGACATACAGGGGATGAACACTGAAGCTTTCTTT. Its protein is CASSRDIQGMNTEAFF.